The entry below describes one T cell receptor beta chain. The read falls 3 residues short of the CDR3 end, and the missing part is taken from the germline J gene. This CDR3 is 14 amino acids long. Germline-derived CDR1 and CDR2 are MNHEY and SVGEGT. TCRdb keeps only in-frame clones here, not all; method: immunoSEQ multiplex PCR. The sample has over 20,000 clones. These data are taken from a study of T cells in women clearing cervical HPV infection. V usage is TRBV6-2 or TRBV6-3 and J usage is TRBJ1-2; a weak D match, TRBD1 (6 bases). Sequencing was carried out using blood buffy coat. This receptor was obtained from a woman aged 18 to 75 with a cervical HPV16 infection that either progressed to CIN3+ or cleared (not recorded which). CDR3 amino acids: CASSYTGYSYDYTF. The part of the CDR3 DNA that was read is TGTGCCAGCAGTTACACAGGGTACTCCTACGAC.